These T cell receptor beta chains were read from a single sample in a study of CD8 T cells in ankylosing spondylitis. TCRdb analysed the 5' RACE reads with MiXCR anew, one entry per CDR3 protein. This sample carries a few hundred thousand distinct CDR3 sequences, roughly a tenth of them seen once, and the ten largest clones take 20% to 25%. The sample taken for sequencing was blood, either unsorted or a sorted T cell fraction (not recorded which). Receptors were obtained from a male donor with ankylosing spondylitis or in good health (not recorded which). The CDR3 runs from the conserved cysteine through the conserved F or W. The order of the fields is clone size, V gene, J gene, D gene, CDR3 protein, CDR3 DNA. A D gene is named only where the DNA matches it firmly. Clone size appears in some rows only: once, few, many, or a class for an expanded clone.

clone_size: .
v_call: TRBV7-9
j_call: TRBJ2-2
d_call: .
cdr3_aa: CASSFTSWELFF
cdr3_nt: TGTGCCAGCAGCTTTACGTCCTGGGAGCTGTTTTTT

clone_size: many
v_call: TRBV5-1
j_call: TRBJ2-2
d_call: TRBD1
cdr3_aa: CASSTGGQNTGELFF
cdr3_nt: TGCGCCAGCTCAACAGGGGGACAGAACACCGGGGAGCTGTTTTTT

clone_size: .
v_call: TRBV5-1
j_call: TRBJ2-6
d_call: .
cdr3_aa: CASSGKAGANVLTF
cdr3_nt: TGCGCCAGCAGTGGTAAGGCTGGGGCCAACGTCCTGACTTTC

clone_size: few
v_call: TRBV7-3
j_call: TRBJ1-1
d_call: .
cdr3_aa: CASSLDGLNTEAFF
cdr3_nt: TGTGCCAGCAGCTTAGACGGACTGAACACTGAAGCTTTCTTT

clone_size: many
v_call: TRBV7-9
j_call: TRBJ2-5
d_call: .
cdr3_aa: CASSLRGGNPQETQYF
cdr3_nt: TGTGCCAGCAGCTTAAGAGGGGGTAACCCCCAAGAGACCCAGTACTTC

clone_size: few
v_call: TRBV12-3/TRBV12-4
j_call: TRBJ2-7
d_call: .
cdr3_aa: CASSLRSGHEQYF
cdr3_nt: TGTGCCAGCAGCCTTCGCTCGGGCCACGAGCAGTACTTC

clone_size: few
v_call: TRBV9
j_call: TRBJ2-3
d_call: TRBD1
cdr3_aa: CASSVRTGASTDTQYF
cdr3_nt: TGTGCCAGCAGCGTAAGGACAGGAGCTAGCACAGATACGCAGTATTTT

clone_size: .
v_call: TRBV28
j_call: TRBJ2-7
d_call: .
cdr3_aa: CASSPGLEQYF
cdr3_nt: TGTGCCAGCAGTCCTGGTTTGGAGCAGTACTTC

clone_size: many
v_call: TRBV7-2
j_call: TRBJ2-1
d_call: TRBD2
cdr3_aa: CASSPGTSGYNEQFF
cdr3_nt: TGTGCCAGCAGCCCCGGGACTAGCGGATACAATGAGCAGTTCTTC

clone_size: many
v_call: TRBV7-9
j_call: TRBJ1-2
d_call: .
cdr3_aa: CASSLLSINYGYTF
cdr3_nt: TGTGCCAGCAGCTTATTGTCCATAAACTATGGCTACACCTTC